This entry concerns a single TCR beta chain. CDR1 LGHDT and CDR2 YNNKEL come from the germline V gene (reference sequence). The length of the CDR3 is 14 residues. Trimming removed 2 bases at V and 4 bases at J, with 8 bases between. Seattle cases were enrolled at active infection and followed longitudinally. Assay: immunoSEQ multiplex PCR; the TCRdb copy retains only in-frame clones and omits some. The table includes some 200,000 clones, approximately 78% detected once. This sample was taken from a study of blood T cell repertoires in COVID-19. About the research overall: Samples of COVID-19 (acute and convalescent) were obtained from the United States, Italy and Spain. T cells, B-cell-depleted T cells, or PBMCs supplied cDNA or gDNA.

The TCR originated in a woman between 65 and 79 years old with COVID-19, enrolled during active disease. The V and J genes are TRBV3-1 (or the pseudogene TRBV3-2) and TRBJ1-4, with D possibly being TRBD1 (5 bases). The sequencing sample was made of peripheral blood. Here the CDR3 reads CASSQRGNNEKLFF. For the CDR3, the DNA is TGTGCCAGCAGCCAAAGGGGAAATAATGAAAAACTGTTTTTT.